These 10 T cell receptor beta chains were sequenced from one sample in a study of blood T cell repertoires in COVID-19. The data were produced by immunoSEQ multiplex PCR, yet TCRdb's version contains in-frame clones alone and is incomplete. The sample carries 44,000 or so clones, approximately 87% recorded once. The sample taken for sequencing was peripheral blood. The receptor source for this set is a human donor in a cohort sampled during active COVID-19.

The chain uses TRBV5-8 and TRBJ1-2, with D tentatively TRBD1 (5 bases). Germline V gene sequence: CDR1 SGHTS, CDR2 YDEGEE. V was clipped by 0 bases and J by 4 bases, with 13 bases between them. This CDR3 has 15 amino acids. For the CDR3, the DNA is TGTGCCAGCAGCTTGGAAGGGGCTACCCTCTATGGCTACACCTTC. Translation gives CASSLEGATLYGYTF.

This clone has only a few counts. The genes are TRBV6-5 and TRBJ1-2; a weak D match, TRBD1 (6 bases). The CDR3 sequence is 13 residues long. The germline V and J ends were trimmed by 6 bases and 6 bases, with 14 bases remaining between them. Germline CDR1 and CDR2: MNHEY and SVGAGI. The CDR3 is CASRTDRGDGYTF. The CDR3 region has the DNA TGTGCCAGCAGGACGGACAGAGGGGATGGCTACACCTTC.

This clone has more than one count but fewer than ten. This sequence joins TRBV19 and TRBJ1-1; D is ambiguous. The ends were cut back, 0 bases at V and 0 bases at J, with 8 bases in the middle. CDR1 LNHDA and CDR2 SQIVND come from the germline V gene (reference sequence). The CDR3 loop spans 15 amino acids. The CDR3 loop is CASSIEQTVNTEAFF. CDR3 coding DNA: TGTGCCAGTAGTATAGAACAAACAGTGAACACTGAAGCTTTCTTT. The full variable domain, rest sourced from reference TRBV19 and TRBJ1-1, is DGGITQSPKYLFRKEGQNVTLSCEQNLNHDAMYWYRQDPGQGLRLIYYSQIVNDFQKGDIAEGYSVSREKKESFPLTVTSAQKNPTAFYLCASSIEQTVNTEAFFGQGTRLTVV.

The chain employs TRBV19 and TRBJ1-5; no clear D gene. The length of the CDR3 is 14 residues. V gave up 3 bases and J gave up 0 bases, with 6 bases separating them. Germline CDR1 and CDR2: LNHDA and SQIVND (reference sequence). CDR3 in amino acids: CASSIGYSNQPQHF. DNA for the CDR3: TGTGCCAGTAGTATCGGGTATAGCAATCAGCCCCAGCATTTT.

The rearrangement links TRBV24-1 to TRBJ1-5; weak D call: TRBD1 (5 bases). The V gene's germline CDR1 is KGHDR and CDR2 SFDVKD. The CDR3 totals 15 residues. Trimming left V 9 bases short and J 0 bases short, with 14 bases between. The CDR3 protein is CATPGLKFSNQPQHF. The CDR3 DNA follows: TGTGCCACCCCGGGACTGAAATTTAGCAATCAGCCCCAGCATTTT.

V is TRBV6-2 or TRBV6-3 and J is TRBJ2-7, with D maybe TRBD2 (5 bases). V was clipped by 5 bases and J by 6 bases, with 20 bases between them. Germline V CDR1 and CDR2: MNHEY, SVGEGT. The length of the CDR3 is 15 residues. The CDR3, as DNA: TGTGCCAGCAGTCTGATTGGCACCTCCCGGGGCGAGCAGTACTTC. Protein: CASSLIGTSRGEQYF.

The chain uses TRBV15 and TRBJ1-5, with 7 bases lining up with TRBD1. Looked up from germline, CDR1 is LNHNV and CDR2 is YYDKDF (reference sequence). The J segment lost 6 bases and the V segment lost 1 base, leaving 15 bases of the junction unmatched. The CDR3 has 18 residues. The CDR3 DNA reads as TGTGCCACCAGCAGAGGGGAGCAGGGGGATTCTTTGTTTCAGCCCCAGCATTTT. Amino acids: CATSRGEQGDSLFQPQHF.

The CDR3 DNA is TGCAGCGCCTGGGCCAGGAAGAGCACAGATACGCAGTATTTT. Its translation is CSAWARKSTDTQYF. The chain carries TRBV29-1 and TRBJ2-3; D unclear. V shed 7 bases and J shed 0 bases, with 14 bases lying between them. This CDR3 spans 14 amino acids. In germline, CDR1 is SQVTM, CDR2 ANQGSEA.

The V and J genes are TRBV18 and TRBJ1-3, with unresolved D. The CDR3 totals 15 residues. V shed 4 bases and J shed 0 bases, with 10 bases lying between them. Germline CDR1 is KGHSH and CDR2 is LQKENI. The CDR3 sequence is CASSREVGSGNTIYF. The CDR3 coding sequence is TGTGCCAGCTCACGCGAAGTTGGCTCTGGAAACACCATATATTTT.

The V call is TRBV9, the J call TRBJ2-7; 10 bases align to TRBD2. CDR1 is SGDLS and CDR2 is YYNGEE in the germline V gene. The V and J ends lost 0 bases and 3 bases, in that order; junction bases with no gene match: 6. The CDR3 is 16 residues long. CDR3 region: CASSVVPTSGVYEQYF. DNA of the CDR3: TGTGCCAGCAGCGTAGTCCCAACTAGCGGGGTCTACGAGCAGTACTTC.